This entry lists 20 T cell receptor beta chains sequenced from one sample in a study of breast tumors, draining lymph nodes, adjacent tissues. TCRdb used MiXCR to reprocess the multiplex PCR reads, holding one entry per CDR3 protein. The sample shows about 14,000 distinct CDR3 sequences, roughly 52% of them seen only once. Specimen: tumor-adjacent breast tissue. The receptors stem from a female donor with breast cancer. Some clones in this sample may be carry-over from other donors' samples.

The V call is TRBV5-1, the J call TRBJ2-7; 14 positions agree with TRBD2. The CDR3 sequence is 16 residues long. Germline V gene data show CDR1 as SGHRS and CDR2 as YFSETQ. V lost 0 bases, J lost 7 bases, and 6 bases stayed unmatched. CDR3 region: CASSLGLAGGPEEQYF. In DNA form, the CDR3 reads TGCGCCAGCAGCTTGGGACTAGCGGGAGGGCCAGAGGAGCAGTACTTC.

On this clonotype itself: Its ends do not fully match the called genes, so a read error is possible. The rearrangement links TRBV7-7 to TRBJ2-2, with D tentatively TRBD1 (5 bases). Germline V gene lookup returns CDR1 SSHAT and CDR2 FNYEAQ (reference sequence). The CDR3 consists of 13 residues. CDR3 residues: CASSFRVTGELFF. CDR3 sequence (DNA): TGTGCTAGCAGCTTCAGGGTAACCGGGGAGCTGTTTTTT.

This clonotype turned up a few times. The chain is built from TRBV29-1 and TRBJ1-4; D might be TRBD1 (6 bases). The CDR3 is 12 amino acids. Germline V lookup: CDR1 SQVTM, CDR2 ANQGSEA. The V gene lost 6 bases and the J gene lost 8 bases, with 13 bases spanning the gap. In DNA, the CDR3 is TGCAGCGTATCTGTGCAGGGGGAAAAACTGTTTTTT. This codes for CSVSVQGEKLFF.

This chain joins TRBV7-2 and TRBJ1-2; 9 bases are shared with TRBD1. Trimming at V came to 7 bases and at J to 4 bases, leaving 10 bases not matched to a gene. The length of the CDR3 is 15 residues. The germline V gene has CDR1 SGHTA and CDR2 FQGNSA. Here the CDR3 reads CASTRSPGQGYGYTF. The CDR3 bases are TGTGCCAGCACCAGATCTCCGGGACAGGGCTATGGCTACACCTTC. The entire variable domain, with the rest obtained from reference TRBV7-2 and TRBJ1-2, is as follows: GAGVSQSPSNKVTEKGKDVELRCDPISGHTALYWYRQSLGQGLEFLIYFQGNSAPDKSGLPSDRFSAERTGGSVSTLTIQRTQQEDSAVYLCASTRSPGQGYGYTFGSGTRLTVV.

In this sample, this clonotype turned up many times. The V and J genes are TRBV4-1 and TRBJ1-1; D gene unclear. In germline, CDR1 is MGHRA, CDR2 YSYEKL. The CDR3 has 15 amino acids. V shed 3 bases and J shed 1 base, with 12 bases lying between them. CDR3 DNA sequence: TGCGCCAGCAGCCAGGATTGGACGGGGAACACTGAAGCTTTCTTT. It translates to CASSQDWTGNTEAFF.

J is TRBJ2-5 and V is TRBV11-1, with 8 bases that match TRBD2. The CDR3 consists of 14 residues. Germline CDR1 SGHAT, CDR2 FQDESV (reference sequence). V shed 8 bases, J shed 2 bases, and the junction held 7 bases outside the gene matches. CDR3: CASGRLATQETQYF. CDR3 DNA: TGTGCCAGCGGCCGACTAGCGACTCAAGAGACCCAGTACTTC.

This clonotype was seen at least ten times. The V gene is TRBV6-6, the J gene TRBJ2-3, with 7 bases identical to TRBD1. The CDR3 runs to 16 residues. Trimming took 6 bases from V and 2 from J; bases not matched to a gene: 11. Germline assignment: CDR1 MNHNY and CDR2 SVGAGI (reference sequence). DNA for the CDR3: TGTGCCAGCAGCCCCGTCCGGGACAGAACCACAGATACGCAGTATTTT. It is translated as CASSPVRDRTTDTQYF.

CDR3 sequence (DNA): TGTGCCAGCGCTTACACCGGGGAGCTGTTTTTT. Its protein is CASAYTGELFF. This chain uses TRBV11-3 with TRBJ2-2; D remains unclear. Germline V gene lookup returns CDR1 SGHNT and CDR2 YENEEA. CDR3 length: 11 residues. The V and J ends lost 8 bases and 3 bases respectively, with 4 bases between them.

The chain employs TRBV20-1 and TRBJ2-5, with a tentative D call TRBD2 (6 bases). This CDR3 has 13 residues. Germline CDR1 is DFQATT and CDR2 is SNEGSKA (reference sequence). Between the trimmed V and J ends, which lost 6 bases and 2 bases, there was a span of 13 bases. The CDR3 sequence: CSAPGLGQETQYF. The CDR3 nucleotides read TGCAGTGCCCCGGGACTTGGTCAAGAGACCCAGTACTTC.

Note on this clonotype: A read error may produce the germline difference seen at one junction end. V usage is TRBV7-7 and J usage is TRBJ2-3, with no clear D. The length of the CDR3 is 15 residues. CDR1 and CDR2 (germline): SSHAT, FNYEAQ (reference sequence). In DNA form, the CDR3 reads TGTGCTAGCAGCTTACAGAGGACCACCACAGATACGCAGTATTTT. This translates into CASSLQRTTTDTQYF.

The chain has TRBV24-1 and TRBJ2-2, with 9 bases lining up with TRBD1. With V trimmed by 5 bases and J by 6 bases, 6 bases remained unmatched. Germline-derived CDR1 and CDR2 are KGHDR and SFDVKD. This CDR3 is built from 15 residues. The CDR3: CATSARGQGPGELFF. The CDR3 nucleotides read TGTGCCACCAGTGCCCGGGGACAGGGCCCCGGGGAGCTGTTTTTT.

This chain connects TRBV7-2 to TRBJ2-3; 7 positions agree with TRBD2. This CDR3 has 14 residues. Trimming cost V 3 bases and J 3 bases; bases outside gene matches: 3. From germline, CDR1 is SGHTA and CDR2 FQGNSA. In nucleotides, the CDR3 is TGTGCCAGCAGCTTCTACGGGGGGACAGATACGCAGTATTTT. This codes for CASSFYGGTDTQYF.

This clonotype is termed medium-sized. CDR3 amino acids: CASSFGADTGELFF. The CDR3 nucleotides read TGCGCCAGCAGCTTTGGAGCGGACACCGGGGAGCTGTTTTTT. V and J are TRBV5-1 and TRBJ2-2; tentative D call: TRBD2 (5 bases). V lost 2 bases to trimming and J lost 3 bases, with 8 bases between them. The V gene's germline CDR1 is SGHRS and CDR2 YFSETQ. This CDR3 is 14 amino acids long.

This clonotype was observed a few times. The J gene is TRBJ2-7, the V gene TRBV11-2; D possibly corresponds to TRBD2 (5 bases). V lost 3 bases and J lost 3, with 12 bases in between. Germline V gene sequence: CDR1 SGHAT, CDR2 FQNNGV. This CDR3 contains 14 residues. Here the CDR3 DNA reads TGTGCCAGCAGCTTGGGCCCGGGAATCTACGAGCAGTACTTC. Translated, it gives CASSLGPGIYEQYF.

J is TRBJ2-7 and V is TRBV5-6, with D perhaps matching TRBD2 (6 bases). The CDR3 is 13 residues long. The V end lost 1 base, the J end lost 6 bases, and 11 bases lay between the germline ends. Per the germline V gene, CDR1 is SGHDT and CDR2 is YYEEEE. CDR3 DNA: TGTGCCAGCAGCTTGCGACTAGTCGGCGAGCAGTACTTC. It encodes CASSLRLVGEQYF.

Regarding this clonotype: An end of the junction does not agree with germline; a read error may underlie this. J is TRBJ2-1 and V is TRBV24-1; TRBD2 might be the D (6 bases). Germline V CDR1 and CDR2: KGHDR, SFDVKD. The CDR3 covers 15 residues. The CDR3 loop is CATSDLKGLYNEQSF. CDR3 sequence (DNA): TGTGCCACCAGTGATTTGAAGGGACTGTACAATGAGCAGTCCTTC.

This clonotype was recorded only once. This sequence joins TRBV12-3 or TRBV12-4 and TRBJ2-7; D uncertain. CDR3 size: 11 residues. V was shortened by 1 base and J by 4 bases, with 2 bases between the two germline ends. The CDR3 coding sequence is TGTGCCAGCAGTTTAGGGTACGAGCAGTACTTC. This codes for CASSLGYEQYF.

The chain has TRBV5-1 and TRBJ1-2, with D uncertain. V was cut by 0 bases and J by 8 bases, with 14 bases left in between. Germline V gives CDR1 SGHRS, CDR2 YFSETQ. The CDR3 has 14 residues. This CDR3 reads CASSLAVDLLGYTF. The CDR3 DNA follows: TGCGCCAGCAGCTTGGCCGTGGACCTCTTGGGCTACACCTTC.

The chain recombines TRBV2 with TRBJ2-1; 12 positions agree with TRBD2. CDR1 SNHLY and CDR2 FYNNEI come from the germline V gene. Trimming took 0 bases from V and 8 from J; bases not matched to a gene: 5. This CDR3 region has 16 residues. The CDR3 loop is CASSEAPTSGSDEQFF. The CDR3 DNA sequence: TGTGCCAGCAGTGAAGCGCCGACTAGCGGGAGCGATGAGCAGTTCTTC.

This clonotype is medium-sized. The rearrangement uses TRBV4-2 and TRBJ1-3; no clear D. Germline assignment: CDR1 LGHNA and CDR2 YNFKEQ. V was clipped by 1 base and J by 4 bases, with 17 bases between them. This CDR3 comprises 17 residues. The DNA for the CDR3 is TGTGCCAGCAGCCAAGGCTGGACCGAGGTTTCCGGAAACACCATATATTTT. It specifies CASSQGWTEVSGNTIYF.